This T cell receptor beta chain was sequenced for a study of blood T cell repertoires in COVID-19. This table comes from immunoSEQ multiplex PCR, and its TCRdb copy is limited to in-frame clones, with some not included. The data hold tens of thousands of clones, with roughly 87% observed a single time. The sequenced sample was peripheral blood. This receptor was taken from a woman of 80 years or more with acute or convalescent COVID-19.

CDR3 sequence reads: CASSLPEGGGRDTQYF. The CDR3 nucleotides are TGTGCCAGCAGCCTCCCAGAGGGAGGAGGGAGAGATACGCAGTATTTT. The V gene is TRBV4-2, the J gene TRBJ2-3, with TRBD2 as a possible D gene (6 bases). The CDR3 is 16 residues long. Germline V gives CDR1 LGHNA, CDR2 YNFKEQ. Trimming pared 4 bases from V and 5 bases from J, leaving 19 bases between.